This T cell receptor (beta chain) was profiled in a study of Ad26.COV2.S vaccination and SARS-CoV-2 variants. Whole-study results and caveats: After vaccination, substantial breadth of spike-specific CD8+ and CD4+ responses was reported. Whether participants received vaccine or placebo, their non-spike TCR breadth was similar.

CDR3 size: 11 residues. Germline assignment: CDR1 KGHSH and CDR2 LQKENI. Trimming stripped 6 bases from V and 2 bases from J, with 4 bases between. This clone was seen only once. Its antigen is as yet unknown. Treatment defined: approximately 18 received Ad26.COV2.S at low or high dose, single or two shots; 5 received placebo; per-sample allocation not given. Day 63 after the first vaccine or placebo injection was the time point for sampling. Sequenced by immunoSEQ multiplex PCR; TCRdb stores in-frame clones only, minus some. The sample has some 330,000 clones; under 90% are singletons. The sample was peripheral blood, taken in a trial of Ad26.COV2.S vaccine versus placebo. This chain connects TRBV18 to TRBJ1-2; D is uncertain. This clonotype originated in a person between 18 and 65 years old who received the Ad26.COV2.S COVID-19 vaccine or a placebo. CDR3: CASSSNYGYTF. DNA for the CDR3: TGTGCCAGCTCCTCGAACTATGGCTACACCTTC.